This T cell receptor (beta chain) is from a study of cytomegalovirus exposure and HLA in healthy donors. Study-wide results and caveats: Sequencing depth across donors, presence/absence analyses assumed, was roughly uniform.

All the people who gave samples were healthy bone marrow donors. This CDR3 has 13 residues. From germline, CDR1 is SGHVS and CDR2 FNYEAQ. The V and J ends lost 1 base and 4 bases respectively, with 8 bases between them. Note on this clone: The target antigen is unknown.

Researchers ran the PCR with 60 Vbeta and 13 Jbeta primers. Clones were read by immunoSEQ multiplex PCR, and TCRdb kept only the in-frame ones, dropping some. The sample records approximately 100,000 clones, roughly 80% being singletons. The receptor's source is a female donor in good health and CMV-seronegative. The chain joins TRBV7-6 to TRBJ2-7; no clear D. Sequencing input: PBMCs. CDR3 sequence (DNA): TGTGCCAGCAGCTTAGGCAACAGTTACGAGCAGTACTTC. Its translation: CASSLGNSYEQYF.